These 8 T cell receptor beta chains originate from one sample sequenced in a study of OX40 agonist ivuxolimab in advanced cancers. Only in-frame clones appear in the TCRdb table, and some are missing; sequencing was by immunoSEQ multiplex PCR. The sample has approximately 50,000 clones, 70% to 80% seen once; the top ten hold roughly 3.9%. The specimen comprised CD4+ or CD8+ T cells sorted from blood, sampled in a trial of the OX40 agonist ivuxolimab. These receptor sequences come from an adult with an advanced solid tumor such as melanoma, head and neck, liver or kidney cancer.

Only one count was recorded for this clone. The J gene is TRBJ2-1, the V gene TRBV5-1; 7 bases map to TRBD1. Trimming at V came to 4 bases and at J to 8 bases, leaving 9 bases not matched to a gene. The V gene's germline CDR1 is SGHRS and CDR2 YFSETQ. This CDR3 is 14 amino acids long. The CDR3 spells CASSPKTGFHEQFF. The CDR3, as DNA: TGCGCCAGCAGCCCAAAGACAGGGTTCCATGAGCAGTTCTTC.

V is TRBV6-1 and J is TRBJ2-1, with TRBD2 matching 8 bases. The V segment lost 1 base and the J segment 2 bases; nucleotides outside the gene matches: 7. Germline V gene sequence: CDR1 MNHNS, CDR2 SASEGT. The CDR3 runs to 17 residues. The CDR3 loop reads CASSEETSDITYNEQFF. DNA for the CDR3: TGTGCCAGCAGTGAAGAGACTAGCGATATCACCTACAATGAGCAGTTCTTC.

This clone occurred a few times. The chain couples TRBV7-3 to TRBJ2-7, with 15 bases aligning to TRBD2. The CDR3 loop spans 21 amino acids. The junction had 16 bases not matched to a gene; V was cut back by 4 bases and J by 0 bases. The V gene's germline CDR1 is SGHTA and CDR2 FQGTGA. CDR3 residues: CASSSPSSGTSGRQDSYEQYF. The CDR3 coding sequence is TGTGCCAGCAGCTCTCCCTCTTCCGGGACTAGCGGGAGGCAAGACTCCTACGAGCAGTACTTC.

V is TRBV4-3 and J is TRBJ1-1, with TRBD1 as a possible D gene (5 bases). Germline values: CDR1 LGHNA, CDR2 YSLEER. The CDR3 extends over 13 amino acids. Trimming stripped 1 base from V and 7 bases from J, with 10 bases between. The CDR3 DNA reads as TGCGCCAGCAGCCAAGTTTCGGGGGGTGAAGCTTTCTTT. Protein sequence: CASSQVSGGEAFF.

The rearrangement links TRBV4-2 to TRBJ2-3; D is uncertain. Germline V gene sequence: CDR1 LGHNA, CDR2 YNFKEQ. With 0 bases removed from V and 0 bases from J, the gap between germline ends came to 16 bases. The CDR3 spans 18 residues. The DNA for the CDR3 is TGTGCCAGCAGCCAAGAACCCCGAATTAGTGGAAGCACAGATACGCAGTATTTT. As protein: CASSQEPRISGSTDTQYF.

CDR3 DNA sequence: TGTGCCAGCAGTCCCAATGGGGGACTAGCGATTTACAATGAGCAGTTCTTC. Residues: CASSPNGGLAIYNEQFF. The chain is built from TRBV5-8 and TRBJ2-1; 10 nucleotides agree with TRBD2. V gave up 5 bases and J gave up 4 bases; unmatched junction bases: 12. CDR1 SGHTS and CDR2 YDEGEE come from the germline V gene. The CDR3 runs 17 residues.

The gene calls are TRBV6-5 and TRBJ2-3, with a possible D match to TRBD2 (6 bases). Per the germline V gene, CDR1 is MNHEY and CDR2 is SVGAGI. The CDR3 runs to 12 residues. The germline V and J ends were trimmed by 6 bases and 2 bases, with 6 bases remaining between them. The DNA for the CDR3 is TGTGCCAGCAGGGACTACACAGATACGCAGTATTTT. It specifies CASRDYTDTQYF.

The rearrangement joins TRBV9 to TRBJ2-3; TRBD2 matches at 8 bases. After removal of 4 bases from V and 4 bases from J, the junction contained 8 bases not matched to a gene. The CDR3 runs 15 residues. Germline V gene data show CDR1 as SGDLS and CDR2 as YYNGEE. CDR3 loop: CASSPRGGPPDTQYF. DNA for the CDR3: TGTGCCAGCAGCCCCCGCGGGGGGCCCCCAGATACGCAGTATTTT.